This is a list of T cell receptor beta chains from one sample in a study of blood T cell repertoires in COVID-19. The repertoire was sequenced with immunoSEQ multiplex PCR; TCRdb's copy has only in-frame clones and lacks some. This table holds almost 250,000 clones, around 86% found once. The sequenced sample consisted of peripheral blood. All receptors come from a woman of 80 years or more with COVID-19, enrolled during active disease. Both conserved end residues are part of each CDR3. The order of the fields is J gene, D gene, clone size, V gene, CDR3 DNA, CDR3 protein. A D gene is named only where the DNA matches it firmly. Size values are once, few and many counts, or a class for expanded clones, and some rows have none.

TRBJ1-4 | . | few | TRBV5-1 | TGCGCCAGCAGCCCAGGGACAACTAATGAAAAACTGTTTTTT | CASSPGTTNEKLFF
TRBJ1-2 | TRBD1 | . | TRBV7-9 | TGTGCCAGCAGCCTCCTGACAGGGGGCAACTATGGCTACACCTTC | CASSLLTGGNYGYTF
TRBJ2-1 | TRBD2 | . | TRBV2 | TGTGCCAGCAGTCCCCTAGCGGTGGCCAATGAGCAGTTCTTC | CASSPLAVANEQFF
TRBJ2-1 | TRBD2 | . | TRBV18 | TGTGCCAGCTCCCCCGGGCTAGCGGGCTACAATGAGCAGTTCTTC | CASSPGLAGYNEQFF
TRBJ1-2 | . | . | TRBV6-5 | TGTGCCAGCAGTTATCGTGGACCCGGGGAGGGGGGCGGCTACACCTTC | CASSYRGPGEGGGYTF
TRBJ1-1 | . | . | TRBV10-3 | TGTGCCATCAGTGAGAGACGGGGACTGACGAACACTGAAGCTTTCTTT | CAISERRGLTNTEAFF
TRBJ2-2 | . | once | TRBV2 | TGTGCCAGCAGTGAGCGCCGACCACAGGGGAACACCGGGGAGCTGTTTTTT | CASSERRPQGNTGELFF
TRBJ1-4 | . | . | TRBV27 | TGTGCCAGCAGTCCTACCCACCCGGGTGAAAAACTGTTTTTT | CASSPTHPGEKLFF
TRBJ1-4 | . | . | TRBV3-1/TRBV3-2 | TGTGCCAGCAGCCACCAGGGGCGGGATGAAAAACTGTTTTTT | CASSHQGRDEKLFF
TRBJ1-3 | . | . | TRBV11-2 | TGTGCCAGCAGCCTGTCGGCGGGTTCTGGAAACACCATATATTTT | CASSLSAGSGNTIYF
TRBJ2-5 | TRBD1 | . | TRBV7-3 | TGTGCCAGCAGCCAGACAGGGTCCCACCAAGAGACCCAGTACTTC | CASSQTGSHQETQYF
TRBJ2-3 | TRBD2 | . | TRBV7-9 | TGTGCCAGCAGCTTAGTCGGGGGAGGGGATACGCAGTATTTT | CASSLVGGGDTQYF
TRBJ1-1 | TRBD1 | . | TRBV7-2 | TGTGCCAGCAGCTTAGACAGGGGGCTATGGACTGAAGCTTTCTTT | CASSLDRGLWTEAFF
TRBJ2-1 | TRBD2 | . | TRBV10-1 | TGCGCCAGCAGTTCCCAGCGGGGTGAGCAGTTCTTC | CASSSQRGEQFF
TRBJ2-1 | TRBD2 | once | TRBV11-3 | TGTGCCAGCAGCCAGAATCCTAGCGGGGGCCAGACTAACTACAATGAGCAGTTCTTC | CASSQNPSGGQTNYNEQFF
TRBJ1-1 | TRBD1 | . | TRBV2 | TGTGCCAGCAGTGTAGGGACAGGTCACCTCTTT | CASSVGTGHLF
TRBJ1-1 | . | . | TRBV5-4 | TGTGCCAGCAGCTTCGGTCTCCGAAACACTGAAGCTTTCTTT | CASSFGLRNTEAFF
TRBJ2-5 | . | . | TRBV7-2 | TGTGCCAGCAGCTTCGGGGGTAGGGAGACCCAGTACTTC | CASSFGGRETQYF
TRBJ2-5 | . | . | TRBV5-8 | TGTGCCAGCAGCCGCCTAGGGGGGGCCGGGGAGACCCAGTACTTC | CASSRLGGAGETQYF
TRBJ1-1 | TRBD1 | many | TRBV7-9 | TGTGCCAGCAGCTTGACAGGGTCGGGTGAAGCTTTCTTT | CASSLTGSGEAFF
TRBJ1-2 | . | . | TRBV6-1 | TGTGCCAGCAGTGAGGAGGGACGGGGGAGCTATGGCTACACCTTC | CASSEEGRGSYGYTF
TRBJ2-2 | TRBD2 | . | TRBV4-3 | TGCGCCAGCAGCCAAGACCCCGGGGGGGCCCTCGGGGAGCTGTTTTTT | CASSQDPGGALGELFF
TRBJ1-5 | TRBD1 | . | TRBV6-6 | TGTGCCAGCATCCTGGGACAGGTTAGCAATCAGCCCCAGCATTTT | CASILGQVSNQPQHF
TRBJ1-1 | . | . | TRBV5-1 | TGCGCCAGCAGCTTGGACGGACTCATGGACACTGAAGCTTTCTTT | CASSLDGLMDTEAFF
TRBJ2-2 | TRBD2 | . | TRBV19 | TGTGCCAGTATAGGACACGGTCTAGCGGGCTACACCGGGGAGCTGTTTTTT | CASIGHGLAGYTGELFF
TRBJ1-6 | . | . | TRBV6-5 | TGTGCCACCGCTGGGGGAGGTTCACCCCTCCACTTT | CATAGGGSPLHF
TRBJ1-1 | . | . | TRBV9 | TGTGCCAGCAGCGTAGTATGGGCAGGGTCGGAGAACACTGAAGCTTTCTTT | CASSVVWAGSENTEAFF
TRBJ2-7 | TRBD1 | . | TRBV9 | TGTGCCAGCAGCGGGGGACAGGCCCCTTACGAGCAGTACTTC | CASSGGQAPYEQYF
TRBJ2-3 | TRBD2 | . | TRBV19 | TGTGCCAGTAAAATATCCGGGACTAGCGGGGTCGTGGATACGCAGTATTTT | CASKISGTSGVVDTQYF
TRBJ2-5 | TRBD2 | . | TRBV3-1/TRBV3-2 | TGTGCCAGCAGCCAATCCCTAGCGGGGGGGCCCCCAGAGACCCAGTACTTC | CASSQSLAGGPPETQYF
TRBJ2-6 | . | . | TRBV7-9 | TGTGCCAGCAGCCCATCTGGGGCCAACGTCCTGACTTTC | CASSPSGANVLTF
TRBJ1-6 | TRBD1 | . | TRBV6-6 | TGTGCCAGCAGTCCCCGCCGGACAGGGGGCTCAACATCACCCCTCCACTTT | CASSPRRTGGSTSPLHF
TRBJ1-1 | . | . | TRBV11-3 | TGTGCCAGCAGCTCCCAGGGGACTGAAGCTTTCTTT | CASSSQGTEAFF
TRBJ2-7 | . | . | TRBV15 | TGTGCCACCAGCAGAGTACAGGGCTACGAGCAGTACTTC | CATSRVQGYEQYF
TRBJ1-4 | TRBD1 | . | TRBV6-6 | TGTGCCAGCAGTTTAAACAGGGGGCCCAATGTGGAACTGTTTTTT | CASSLNRGPNVELFF
TRBJ2-1 | TRBD1 | . | TRBV10-3 | TGTGCCATCAGGTCGGGGACAGGTGCCTACAATGAGCAGTTCTTC | CAIRSGTGAYNEQFF
TRBJ2-1 | TRBD2 | once | TRBV11-1 | TGTGCCAGCAGCTTAGGCGCGGGGGGGCCCTACAATGAGCAGTTCTTC | CASSLGAGGPYNEQFF
TRBJ1-6 | . | . | TRBV6-5 | TGTGCCAGCAGTCCTTCGGGGGGGCGCTTTTCACCCCTCCACTTT | CASSPSGGRFSPLHF
TRBJ1-6 | TRBD1 | . | TRBV6-2/TRBV6-3 | TGTGCCAGCAGCACACAGGGGGCGCGGTCACCCCTCCACTTT | CASSTQGARSPLHF
TRBJ2-1 | TRBD2 | . | TRBV14 | TGTGCCAGCAGCCAATTGAAGCGGGGGGGCTTTGAGCAGTTCTTC | CASSQLKRGGFEQFF